This is a list of T cell receptor beta chains from one sample in a study of technical replicates of blood from a handful of donors. Generated by immunoSEQ multiplex PCR, the TCRdb table keeps only in-frame clones and is missing some. The sample yields tens of thousands of clones, 95% seen once. The specimen sequenced was T cells isolated from PBMCs. The receptors shown here come from a human donor in good health. The CDR3 runs from the conserved cysteine through the conserved F or W. The D gene is left open where the match is weak. Rows give clone size only sometimes, using once, few, many, or a class for an expanded clone.

. | TRBJ1-6 | . | TRBV9 | CASSVGGGLASPLHF
. | TRBJ2-3 | . | TRBV6-1 | CASSARGVETAGALDTQYF
. | TRBJ2-3 | . | TRBV13 | CASSSRDTQYF
. | TRBJ2-1 | . | TRBV9 | CASSPDWRYNEQFF
TRBD2 | TRBJ2-1 | . | TRBV4-1 | CASTSFPRGGRNNEQFF
. | TRBJ2-1 | . | TRBV5-1 | CASSFAFGGYNEQFF
. | TRBJ2-3 | . | TRBV6-4 | CASSVTDTDTQYF
TRBD1 | TRBJ2-7 | . | TRBV7-3 | CASSLGQGLDEQYF
TRBD1 | TRBJ1-3 | once | TRBV7-9 | CASSLTDRVGHTIYF
. | TRBJ2-7 | . | TRBV4-1 | CASSQLPSATYEQYF
TRBD1 | TRBJ1-2 | . | TRBV6-1 | CASSEFGQENFYGYTF
TRBD1 | TRBJ2-7 | once | TRBV11-2 | CASSSGGYEQYF
. | TRBJ1-1 | . | TRBV7-2 | CASSLDSFGVTEAFF
TRBD2 | TRBJ2-3 | . | TRBV27 | CASSYTGLAGELSTDTQYF
. | TRBJ2-7 | . | TRBV4-1 | CASSSVGKGVYEQYF
TRBD2 | TRBJ2-7 | . | TRBV5-1 | CASSLGTSGVSYETRF
TRBD2 | TRBJ2-2 | . | TRBV4-1 | CASRPGGGSGELFF
. | TRBJ1-5 | . | TRBV10-2 | CASSESGGAQPQHF
. | TRBJ1-1 | . | TRBV7-9 | CASSFAGTEAFF
. | TRBJ1-1 | . | TRBV6-5 | CASSYSGLMNTEAFF
. | TRBJ2-7 | . | TRBV29-1 | CSVIVGRDYEQYF
. | TRBJ2-3 | . | TRBV5-1 | CASSFQGYSTDTQYF
. | TRBJ1-2 | . | TRBV20-1 | CSASSNYGYTF
. | TRBJ2-7 | . | TRBV6-5 | CASSTTEHAYEQYF
. | TRBJ2-3 | . | TRBV2 | CASSTSTDTQYF
. | TRBJ1-1 | . | TRBV15 | CATSRGLGGPTTTMNTEAFF
TRBD1 | TRBJ2-7 | . | TRBV7-9 | CASSQVGQGFEQYF
TRBD1 | TRBJ1-2 | . | TRBV13 | CASSPYGEDRGTNYGYTF
. | TRBJ2-1 | . | TRBV2 | CASSVSSGVVDEQFF